These 15 T cell receptor beta chains share one sample of origin, sequenced in a study of T cell repertoires in cytomegalovirus infection. TCRdb itself ran the reads through MiXCR, one entry per CDR3 protein. The table lists approximately 30,000 distinct CDR3 sequences, 15% to 20% of them singletons, with about 82% in the top ten. No antigen has been identified for these receptors. The material sequenced was CD8+ T cells from cultured PBMCs, taken from culture after CMV antigen stimulation. These receptors all stem from a human donor in good health (CMV status not recorded). Some clones in this sample may be carry-over from other donors' samples.

This clonotype was detected a few times. V is TRBV6-2 or TRBV6-3 and J is TRBJ2-1; D gene uncertain. Germline V gene data show CDR1 as MNHEY and CDR2 as SVGEGT. There are 20 residues in the CDR3. Between the trimmed V and J ends, which lost 0 bases and 5 bases, there was a span of 26 bases. The CDR3 sequence is CASSYSVSEVRLPSHNEQFF. CDR3 coding DNA: TGTGCCAGCAGTTACTCGGTTTCTGAGGTTAGACTCCCTTCCCACAATGAGCAGTTCTTC.

The V and J genes are TRBV5-1 and TRBJ2-7; D perhaps matches TRBD1 (5 bases). The germline V and J ends were trimmed by 0 bases and 6 bases, with 16 bases remaining between them. CDR1 SGHRS and CDR2 YFSETQ come from the germline V gene. This CDR3 has 15 amino acids. In DNA form, the CDR3 reads TGCGCCAGCAGCTTGGAGTACATGGGGCAAGGCGAGCAGTACTTC. Its translation: CASSLEYMGQGEQYF.

Many counts were recorded for this clonotype. The chain has TRBV5-1 and TRBJ2-7; 10 nucleotides agree with TRBD2. Looked up from germline, CDR1 is SGHRS and CDR2 is YFSETQ. V lost 4 bases, J lost 2 bases, and 9 bases stayed unmatched. The CDR3 is made up of 16 amino acids. CDR3 coding DNA: TGCGCCAGCAGCCCCCGGGGTAGCGGGAGGACCTACGAGCAGTACTTC. It encodes CASSPRGSGRTYEQYF.

This chain connects TRBV7-9 to TRBJ2-1; tentative D call: TRBD1 (5 bases). Deletions cut 5 bases from V and 8 bases from J, with 16 bases between. This CDR3 contains 14 residues. CDR1 and CDR2 (germline): SEHNR, FQNEAQ (reference sequence). The CDR3 loop is CASSKDRRSDEQFF. CDR3 bases: TGTGCCAGCAGCAAAGACAGAAGGAGTGATGAGCAGTTCTTC.

This clonotype was detected many times. The rearrangement links TRBV7-8 to TRBJ2-1, with 10 nucleotides matching TRBD1. Germline trimming cut 5 bases from V and 5 bases from J; bases unmatched to any gene: 6. Germline CDR1 SGHVS, CDR2 FQNEAQ. The CDR3 is made up of 15 amino acids. CDR3: CASSPWTGGNNEQFF. CDR3 bases: TGTGCCAGCAGCCCGTGGACAGGGGGGAACAATGAGCAGTTCTTC.

The chain uses TRBV5-5 and TRBJ2-1; 8 nucleotides match TRBD1. The CDR3 has 13 amino acids. V was pared by 5 bases and J by 4 bases, with 2 bases of the junction left unmatched. The germline CDR1 and CDR2 sequences are SGHKS and YYEKEE (reference sequence). As DNA, the CDR3 is TGTGCCAGCAGACGACAGGGGTACAATGAGCAGTTCTTC. Translating it yields CASRRQGYNEQFF.

This chain joins TRBV6-8 and TRBJ1-1, with a possible D match to TRBD1 (5 bases). V lost 1 base, J lost 4 bases, and 16 bases lay in between. From germline, CDR1 is MNHGY and CDR2 SAAAGT. The CDR3 length is 16 residues. Here the CDR3 reads CASSYLEGEFGTEAFF. In nucleotides, the CDR3 is TGTGCCAGCAGTTACTTGGAAGGGGAGTTTGGCACTGAAGCTTTCTTT.

This clonotype was observed a few times. This chain connects TRBV7-9 to TRBJ1-6; 7 nucleotides agree with TRBD1. The trim removed 1 base at V and 7 bases at J, leaving 1 base unmatched. CDR1 is SEHNR, CDR2 FQNEAQ, per germline (reference sequence). CDR3 length equals 14 residues. This CDR3 reads CASSLVQGNSPLHF. The CDR3 bases are TGTGCCAGCAGCTTAGTACAGGGGAATTCACCCCTCCACTTT.

The chain recombines TRBV4-3 with TRBJ2-7; either TRBD1 or TRBD2 may supply D (5 bases each). Germline CDR1 and CDR2: LGHNA and YSLEER. The V gene lost 2 bases and the J gene lost 5 bases, with 22 bases spanning the gap. The CDR3 contains 17 residues. The CDR3 loop reads CASSQRLYGDPVNEQYF. In DNA form, the CDR3 reads TGCGCCAGCAGCCAAAGATTGTACGGGGACCCAGTTAACGAGCAGTACTTC.

The chain is built from TRBV6-5 and TRBJ2-7, with 8 positions matching TRBD1. Germline CDR1 MNHEY, CDR2 SVGAGI. Losses at the gene ends were 5 bases for V and 3 bases for J; bases not matched to a gene: 6. The CDR3 contains 14 residues. CDR3: CASSPGQAFYEQYF. CDR3 in DNA: TGTGCCAGCAGTCCGGGACAGGCGTTCTACGAGCAGTACTTC.

The rearrangement uses TRBV28 and TRBJ2-2; TRBD1 agrees at 7 bases. This CDR3 contains 15 residues. Germline-derived CDR1 and CDR2 are MDHEN and SYDVKM. After removal of 2 bases from V and 4 bases from J, the junction contained 4 bases not matched to a gene. CDR3 protein: CASSLRGGGTGELFF. As DNA, the CDR3 is TGTGCCAGCAGTTTAAGAGGGGGCGGCACCGGGGAGCTGTTTTTT.

This clonotype was picked up a small number of times. CDR3 nucleotides: TGTGCCAGCAGCCCGCTGCGGGAGCGGGATAGTGAGCAGTTCTTC. Its translation is CASSPLRERDSEQFF. The chain couples TRBV7-8 to TRBJ2-1, with 7 positions matching TRBD2. This CDR3 has 15 residues. Unmatched junction bases numbered 13, after V lost 5 bases and J lost 9 bases. CDR1 and CDR2 (germline): SGHVS, FQNEAQ.

Of note for this clonotype: At one end the junction does not follow the germline gene, possibly because of a read error. V gene TRBV7-8 combines with J gene TRBJ2-7, with TRBD1 matching 8 bases. Looked up from germline, CDR1 is SGHVS and CDR2 is FQNEAQ. This CDR3 comprises 12 residues. The chain's CDR3 is CASSLWDRPDKF. DNA for the CDR3: TGTGCCAGCAGCTTATGGGACAGGCCTGACAAATTC.

This clonotype has just a few counts. The chain uses TRBV7-8 and TRBJ2-5, with a possible D match to TRBD1 (6 bases). Germline V gives CDR1 SGHVS, CDR2 FQNEAQ. Trimming removed 2 bases at V and 0 bases at J, with 7 bases between. This CDR3 has 14 residues. This chain's CDR3 is CASSLRTDQETQYF. CDR3 bases: TGTGCCAGCAGCTTACGGACAGACCAAGAGACCCAGTACTTC. Based on the CDR3 plus reference TRBV7-8 and TRBJ2-5, the full variable domain is GAGVSQSPRYKVAKRGQDVALRCDPISGHVSLFWYQQALGQGPEFLTYFQNEAQLDKSGLPSDRFFAERPEGSVSTLKIQRTQQEDSAVYLCASSLRTDQETQYFGPGTRLLVL.

This clonotype was recorded a few times. The chain links TRBV7-2 to TRBJ2-1, with 11 bases identical to TRBD2. Trimming took 6 bases from V and 7 from J; bases not matched to a gene: 5. The CDR3 contains 14 residues. The germline V gene encodes CDR1 SGHTA and CDR2 FQGNSA. The CDR3 bases are TGTGCCAGCAGGCGACTAGCGGGACGGAATGAGCAGTTCTTC. Encoded protein: CASRRLAGRNEQFF. The full variable domain, rest sourced from reference TRBV7-2 and TRBJ2-1, is GAGVSQSPSNKVTEKGKDVELRCDPISGHTALYWYRQSLGQGLEFLIYFQGNSAPDKSGLPSDRFSAERTGGSVSTLTIQRTQQEDSAVYLCASRRLAGRNEQFFGPGTRLTVL.